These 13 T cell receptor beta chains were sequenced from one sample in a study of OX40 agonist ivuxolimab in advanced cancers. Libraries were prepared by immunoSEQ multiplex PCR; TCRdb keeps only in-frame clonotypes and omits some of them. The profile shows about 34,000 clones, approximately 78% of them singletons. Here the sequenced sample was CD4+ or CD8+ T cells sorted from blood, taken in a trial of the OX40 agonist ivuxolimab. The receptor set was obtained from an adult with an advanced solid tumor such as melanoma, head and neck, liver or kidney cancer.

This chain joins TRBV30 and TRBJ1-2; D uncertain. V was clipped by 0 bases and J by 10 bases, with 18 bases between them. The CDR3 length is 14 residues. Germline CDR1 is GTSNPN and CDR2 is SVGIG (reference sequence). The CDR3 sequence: CAWSVRWGTKDYTF. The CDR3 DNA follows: TGTGCCTGGAGTGTACGTTGGGGAACCAAGGACTACACCTTC.

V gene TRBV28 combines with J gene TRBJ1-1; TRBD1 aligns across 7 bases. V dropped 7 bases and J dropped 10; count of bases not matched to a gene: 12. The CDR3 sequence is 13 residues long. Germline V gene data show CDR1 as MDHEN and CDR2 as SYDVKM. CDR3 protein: CASTLAQGGGAFF. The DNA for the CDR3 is TGTGCCAGCACCCTGGCCCAGGGGGGAGGAGCTTTCTTT. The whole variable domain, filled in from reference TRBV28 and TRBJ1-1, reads DVKVTQSSRYLVKRTGEKVFLECVQDMDHENMFWYRQDPGLGLRLIYFSYDVKMKEKGDIPEGYSVSREKKERFSLILESASTNQTSMYLCASTLAQGGGAFFGQGTRLTVV.

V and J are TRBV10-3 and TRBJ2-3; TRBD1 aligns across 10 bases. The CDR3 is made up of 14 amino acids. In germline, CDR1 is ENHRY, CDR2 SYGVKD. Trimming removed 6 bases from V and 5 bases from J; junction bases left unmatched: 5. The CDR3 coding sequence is TGTGCCATCAGATGGGACAGGGGAGGAGATACGCAGTATTTT. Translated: CAIRWDRGGDTQYF.

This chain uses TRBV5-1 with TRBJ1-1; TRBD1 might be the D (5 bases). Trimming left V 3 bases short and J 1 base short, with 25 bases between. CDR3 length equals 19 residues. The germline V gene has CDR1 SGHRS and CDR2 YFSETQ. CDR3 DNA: TGCGCCAGCAGCTCACCCGGTCCGACAGCACATTTAGCGAACACTGAAGCTTTCTTT. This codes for CASSSPGPTAHLANTEAFF.

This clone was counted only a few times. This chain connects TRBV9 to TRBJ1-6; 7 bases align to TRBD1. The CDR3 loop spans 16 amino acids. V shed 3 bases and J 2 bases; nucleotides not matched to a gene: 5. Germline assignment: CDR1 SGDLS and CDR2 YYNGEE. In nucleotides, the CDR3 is TGTGCCAGCAGCGCCCAGGGGGGCCCCTATAATTCACCCCTCCACTTT. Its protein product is CASSAQGGPYNSPLHF. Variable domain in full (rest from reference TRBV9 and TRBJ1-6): DSGVTQTPKHLITATGQRVTLRCSPRSGDLSVYWYQQSLDQGLQFLIQYYNGEERAKGNILERFSAQQFPDLHSELNLSSLELGDSALYFCASSAQGGPYNSPLHFGNGTRLTVT.

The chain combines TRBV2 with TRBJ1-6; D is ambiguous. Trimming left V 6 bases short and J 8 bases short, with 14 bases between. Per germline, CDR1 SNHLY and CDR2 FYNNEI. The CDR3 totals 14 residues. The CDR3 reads CASSGLYRDSPLHF. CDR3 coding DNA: TGTGCCAGCAGCGGCCTCTACCGGGATTCACCCCTCCACTTT.

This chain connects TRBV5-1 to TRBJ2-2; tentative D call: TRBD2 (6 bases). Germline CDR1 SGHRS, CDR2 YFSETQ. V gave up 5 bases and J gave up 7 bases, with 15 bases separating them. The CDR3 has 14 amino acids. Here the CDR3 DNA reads TGCGCCAGCAGGCCCTCCCTCGGGAGCGGGGAGCTGTTTTTT. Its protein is CASRPSLGSGELFF.

CDR3 sequence (DNA): TGTGCCAGCAGTGACGGGCCTGCCCGCACTGAAGCTTTCTTT. It translates to CASSDGPARTEAFF. The chain links TRBV6-1 to TRBJ1-1, with no clear D. The V and J ends lost 3 bases and 4 bases respectively, with 12 bases between them. The CDR3 contains 14 residues. The germline V gene has CDR1 MNHNS and CDR2 SASEGT.

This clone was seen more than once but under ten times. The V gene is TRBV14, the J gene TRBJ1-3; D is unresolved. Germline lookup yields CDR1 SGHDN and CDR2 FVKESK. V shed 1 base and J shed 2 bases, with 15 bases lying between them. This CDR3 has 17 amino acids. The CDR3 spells CASSQAADLRTGNTIYF. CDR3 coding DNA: TGTGCCAGCAGCCAAGCGGCTGATCTTCGCACTGGAAACACCATATATTTT.

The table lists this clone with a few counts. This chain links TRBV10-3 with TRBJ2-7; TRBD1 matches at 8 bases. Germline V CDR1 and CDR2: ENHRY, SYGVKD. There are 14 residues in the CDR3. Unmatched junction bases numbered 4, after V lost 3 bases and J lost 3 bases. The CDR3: CAISDSTGGYEQYF. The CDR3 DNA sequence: TGTGCCATCAGTGACTCTACAGGGGGCTACGAGCAGTACTTC.

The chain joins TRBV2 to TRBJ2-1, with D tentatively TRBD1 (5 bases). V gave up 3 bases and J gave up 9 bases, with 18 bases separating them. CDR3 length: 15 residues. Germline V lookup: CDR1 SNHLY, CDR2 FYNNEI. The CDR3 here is CASSDSRGGVGEQFF. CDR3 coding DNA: TGTGCCAGCAGTGACAGTAGGGGCGGAGTAGGTGAGCAGTTCTTC.

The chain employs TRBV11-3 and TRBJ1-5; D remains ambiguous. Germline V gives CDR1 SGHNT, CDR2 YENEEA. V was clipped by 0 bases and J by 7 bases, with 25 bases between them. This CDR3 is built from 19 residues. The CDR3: CASSLDHRGIPGRGQPQHF. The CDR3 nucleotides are TGTGCCAGCAGCTTAGATCATCGCGGGATACCAGGACGGGGACAGCCCCAGCATTTT.

The CDR3 DNA reads as TGTGCCAGCAGCTTGGGGGGATCCAAGGGCAATCAGCCCCAGCATTTT. Translating it yields CASSLGGSKGNQPQHF. The rearrangement joins TRBV5-4 to TRBJ1-5, with unresolved D. The germline V gene encodes CDR1 SGHNT and CDR2 YYREEE (reference sequence). Deletions cut 0 bases from V and 2 bases from J, with 12 bases between. This CDR3 has 16 amino acids.